Shown below are 22 T cell receptor beta chains from a single sample sequenced in a study of blood T cell repertoires in COVID-19. Sequencing was performed with immunoSEQ multiplex PCR; in TCRdb, only in-frame clones are kept and a portion is missing. Of around 72,000 clones listed, nearly 85% were seen once; the top ten hold under 2%. What was sequenced was peripheral blood. The origin of the receptors is a woman aged 60-75 years with acute or convalescent COVID-19.

The chain carries TRBV4-2 and TRBJ1-1; 8 bases agree with TRBD1. The junction had 11 bases not matched to a gene; V was cut back by 0 bases and J by 11 bases. Germline V CDR1 and CDR2: LGHNA, YNFKEQ. The CDR3 has 15 amino acids. The CDR3 DNA is TGTGCCAGCAGCCAAGATTTGGGAAACAGGGGGGGGGCTTTCTTT. It specifies CASSQDLGNRGGAFF.

This clone was found a few times. The rearrangement uses TRBV2 and TRBJ1-2; no clear D. Germline V gene lookup returns CDR1 SNHLY and CDR2 FYNNEI. The CDR3 runs to 12 residues. V was shortened by 1 base and J by 4 bases, with 4 bases between the two germline ends. The DNA for the CDR3 is TGTGCCAGCAGTGAAGGCGTCTATGGCTACACCTTC. It codes for CASSEGVYGYTF.

The V gene is TRBV5-8, the J gene TRBJ1-1, with D uncertain. There are 13 residues in the CDR3. Germline V gene sequence: CDR1 SGHTS, CDR2 YDEGEE. V gave up 6 bases and J gave up 2 bases, with 11 bases separating them. The CDR3, as DNA: TGTGCCAGCAATCCCATGAGTAACACTGAAGCTTTCTTT. Encoded protein: CASNPMSNTEAFF.

The rearrangement uses TRBV5-1 and TRBJ1-6, with D hard to call. Per the germline V gene, CDR1 is SGHRS and CDR2 is YFSETQ. The CDR3 is 15 residues long. Trimming removed 2 bases at V and 5 bases at J, with 11 bases between. In DNA, the CDR3 is TGCGCCAGCAGCTTAGTGACACGTAATAATTCACCCCTCCACTTT. Translated: CASSLVTRNNSPLHF.

The chain uses TRBV28 and TRBJ2-1; 10 positions agree with TRBD1. The V gene's germline CDR1 is MDHEN and CDR2 SYDVKM. The CDR3 extends over 16 amino acids. J gave up 12 bases and V 4 bases, and 15 bases lay outside the gene matches. Here the CDR3 reads CASSSAGTGARGGQFF. For the CDR3, the DNA is TGTGCCAGCAGTTCGGCCGGGACAGGGGCCCGGGGGGGGCAGTTCTTC.

The chain links TRBV28 to TRBJ1-6; the D is unclear. The germline CDR1 and CDR2 sequences are MDHEN and SYDVKM. Trimming cost V 2 bases and J 10 bases, with 9 bases left between them. The CDR3 length is 13 residues. CDR3 sequence (DNA): TGTGCCAGCAGTTTAACGGTTTCATCACCCCTCCACTTT. Translated, it gives CASSLTVSSPLHF.

Only a few counts were recorded for this clone. CDR3 loop: CASSYPDSVNSYEQYF. The CDR3 DNA follows: TGTGCCAGCAGTTATCCCGATAGCGTTAACTCCTACGAGCAGTACTTC. The chain employs TRBV6-6 and TRBJ2-7; possible D gene TRBD2, 5 bases. The CDR3 sequence is 16 residues long. CDR1 and CDR2 (germline): MNHNY, SVGAGI (reference sequence). V shed 3 bases and J shed 0 bases, with 15 bases lying between them.

This rearrangement joins TRBV2 to TRBJ2-3, with D possibly matching TRBD2 (6 bases). V lost 1 base and J 2 bases, leaving 13 bases between the germline ends. The CDR3 is made up of 16 amino acids. Germline CDR1 SNHLY, CDR2 FYNNEI. Written as DNA, the CDR3 is TGTGCCAGCAGTGAAGGTAAGGCGGGGCCCACAGATACGCAGTATTTT. Translated: CASSEGKAGPTDTQYF.

This rearrangement joins TRBV10-3 to TRBJ1-1; D uncertain. The V and J ends lost 4 bases and 0 bases respectively, with 6 bases between them. The CDR3 extends over 13 amino acids. From germline, CDR1 is ENHRY and CDR2 SYGVKD. In DNA, the CDR3 is TGTGCCATCAGTGCTGGGCTGAACACTGAAGCTTTCTTT. Protein product: CAISAGLNTEAFF.

The chain combines TRBV19 with TRBJ1-5; possible D gene TRBD1, 5 bases. The germline V gene has CDR1 LNHDA and CDR2 SQIVND (reference sequence). CDR3 length equals 16 residues. The V gene lost 7 bases and the J gene lost 1 base, with 17 bases spanning the gap. The CDR3: CASTEVRTPSNQPQHF. In nucleotides, the CDR3 is TGTGCCAGTACAGAGGTCAGGACACCGAGCAATCAGCCCCAGCATTTT.

The CDR3 bases are TGCGCCAGCAGCCCAACCGAGGGACAGGACTACACTGAAGCTTTCTTT. Protein sequence: CASSPTEGQDYTEAFF. The chain carries TRBV4-1 and TRBJ1-1, with 8 bases identical to TRBD1. The CDR3 covers 16 residues. CDR1 is MGHRA and CDR2 is YSYEKL in the germline V gene. The V gene end was trimmed by 4 bases and the J gene end by 3 bases; junction bases not matched to a gene: 10.

The chain recombines TRBV2 with TRBJ2-6, with 7 bases aligning to TRBD1. This CDR3 contains 17 residues. Germline loops: CDR1 SNHLY, CDR2 FYNNEI. The trim removed 5 bases at V and 0 bases at J, leaving 7 bases unmatched. The CDR3 nucleotides are TGTGCCAGCAGTCCCCGACAGGGAAGCTCTGGGGCCAACGTCCTGACTTTC. This encodes CASSPRQGSSGANVLTF.

This clone was picked up one time. The V call is TRBV6-5, the J call TRBJ1-2, with D possibly being TRBD1 (5 bases). V gave up 7 bases and J gave up 3 bases, with 18 bases separating them. The germline V gene has CDR1 MNHEY and CDR2 SVGAGI. The CDR3 totals 15 residues. CDR3 sequence reads: CASTDKRGAYYGYTF. The CDR3 DNA sequence: TGTGCCAGCACCGACAAACGTGGGGCTTACTATGGCTACACCTTC.

The sample holds one count of this clone. The chain uses TRBV6-5 and TRBJ2-3, with D perhaps matching TRBD2 (6 bases). This CDR3 spans 13 amino acids. The germline V gene has CDR1 MNHEY and CDR2 SVGAGI. V gave up 11 bases and J gave up 0 bases, with 12 bases separating them. CDR3 DNA: TGTGCCTGCAAGGGACTCAGCACAGATACGCAGTATTTT. Its protein product is CACKGLSTDTQYF.

J is TRBJ2-1 and V is TRBV10-3, with 10 bases identical to TRBD2. Germline trimming cut 8 bases from V and 4 bases from J; bases unmatched to any gene: 8. This CDR3 has 15 amino acids. The V gene's germline CDR1 is ENHRY and CDR2 SYGVKD. CDR3 nucleotides: TGTGCCATCGGACGGACTAGCGGAACTTACAATGAGCAGTTCTTC. Translation: CAIGRTSGTYNEQFF.

The chain is built from TRBV24-1 and TRBJ1-2, with D uncertain. The germline V gene has CDR1 KGHDR and CDR2 SFDVKD. CDR3 size: 13 residues. The V gene lost 0 bases and the J gene lost 6 bases, with 7 bases spanning the gap. CDR3 loop: CATSDLIGNGYTF. The CDR3 DNA sequence: TGTGCCACCAGTGATTTGATCGGGAATGGCTACACCTTC.

This sequence joins TRBV6-5 and TRBJ2-7, with D tentatively TRBD1 (6 bases). The CDR3 consists of 14 residues. CDR1 and CDR2 from the germline V gene are MNHEY and SVGAGI. Deletions cut 0 bases from V and 7 bases from J, with 13 bases between. In nucleotides, the CDR3 is TGTGCCAGCAGTTACTCGGTTCGGGACACAGAGCAGTACTTC. This encodes CASSYSVRDTEQYF.

Concerning this clone itself: Relative to the germline gene, one junction end is altered; a read error may explain this. The gene calls are TRBV19 and TRBJ2-1; 10 bases map to TRBD2. Germline CDR1 is LNHDA and CDR2 is SQIVND (reference sequence). The CDR3 spans 15 residues. The CDR3 spells CASRIAGGTYNEQFF. In DNA form, the CDR3 reads TGTGCCAGTAGAATAGCGGGGGGCACCTACAATGAGCAGTTCTTC.

The CDR3 DNA is TGTGCCAGCAGCGAAACGGGACAGGGGCTGTTTAATGAAAAACTGTTTTTT. It translates to CASSETGQGLFNEKLFF. This chain uses TRBV7-9 with TRBJ1-4; 10 bases agree with TRBD1. The germline gives CDR1 SEHNR, CDR2 FQNEAQ (reference sequence). This CDR3 contains 17 residues. With V trimmed by 5 bases and J by 4 bases, 10 bases remained unmatched.

This chain connects TRBV28 to TRBJ2-5; 8 positions match TRBD1. The CDR3 loop spans 15 amino acids. CDR1 MDHEN and CDR2 SYDVKM come from the germline V gene. V dropped 3 bases and J dropped 5; count of bases not matched to a gene: 8. DNA for the CDR3: TGTGCCAGCAGTTTCACCCCCAGGGGGCGGGAGACCCAGTACTTC. It specifies CASSFTPRGRETQYF.

The chain carries TRBV6-1 and TRBJ1-2; the D is unclear. V lost 2 bases to trimming and J lost 7 bases, with 14 bases between them. The CDR3 is 14 amino acids. The germline V gene has CDR1 MNHNS and CDR2 SASEGT. This chain's CDR3 is CASSELQMYVGYTF. CDR3 nucleotide sequence: TGTGCCAGCAGTGAATTACAGATGTATGTTGGCTACACCTTC.

This clone was observed once. The genes are TRBV3-1 (or the pseudogene TRBV3-2) and TRBJ1-2; D uncertain. V lost 4 bases, J lost 4 bases, and 13 bases lay in between. CDR1 LGHDT and CDR2 YNNKEL come from the germline V gene (reference sequence). This CDR3 is built from 14 residues. DNA for the CDR3: TGTGCCAGCAGCCCTCCACATCCTTCCTATGGCTACACCTTC. Residues: CASSPPHPSYGYTF.